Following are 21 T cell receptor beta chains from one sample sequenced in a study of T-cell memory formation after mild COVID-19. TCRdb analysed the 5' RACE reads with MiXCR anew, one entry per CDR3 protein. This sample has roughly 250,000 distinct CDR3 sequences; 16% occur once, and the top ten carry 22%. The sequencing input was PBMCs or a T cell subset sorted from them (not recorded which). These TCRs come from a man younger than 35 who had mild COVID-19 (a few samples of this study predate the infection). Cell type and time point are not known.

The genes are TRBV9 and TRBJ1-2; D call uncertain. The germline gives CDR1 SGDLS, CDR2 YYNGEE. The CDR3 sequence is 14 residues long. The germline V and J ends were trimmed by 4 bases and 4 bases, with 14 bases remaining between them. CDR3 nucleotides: TGTGCCAGCAGCCCACCCCCCCCTGGCTATGGCTACACCTTC. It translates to CASSPPPPGYGYTF.

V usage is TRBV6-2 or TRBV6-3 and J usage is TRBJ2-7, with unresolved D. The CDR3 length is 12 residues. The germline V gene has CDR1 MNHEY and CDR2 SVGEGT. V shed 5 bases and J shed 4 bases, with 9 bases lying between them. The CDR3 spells CASSDPKYEQYF. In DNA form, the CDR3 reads TGTGCCAGCAGTGACCCAAAGTACGAGCAGTACTTC.

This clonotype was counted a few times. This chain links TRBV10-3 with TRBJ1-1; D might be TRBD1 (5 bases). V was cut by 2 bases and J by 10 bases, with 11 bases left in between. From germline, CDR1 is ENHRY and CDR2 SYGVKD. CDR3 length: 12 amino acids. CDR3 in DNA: TGTGCCATCAGTGAGAGTGGTCAGGGAGCTTTCTTT. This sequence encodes CAISESGQGAFF.

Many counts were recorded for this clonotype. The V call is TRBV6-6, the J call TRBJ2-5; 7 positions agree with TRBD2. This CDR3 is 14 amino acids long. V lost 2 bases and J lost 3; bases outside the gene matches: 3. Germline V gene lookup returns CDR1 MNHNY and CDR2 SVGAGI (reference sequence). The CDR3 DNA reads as TGTGCCAGCAGTTACGATGGGGGGGAAGAGACCCAGTACTTC. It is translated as CASSYDGGEETQYF.

CDR3 bases: TGCAGTGCCCCTGAGAACGAGCGGGGTTTTGAGCAGTTCTTC. Its translation: CSAPENERGFEQFF. This chain joins TRBV20-1 and TRBJ2-1; 7 bases are shared with TRBD2. The germline gives CDR1 DFQATT, CDR2 SNEGSKA (reference sequence). The CDR3 is 14 residues long. After removal of 6 bases from V and 9 bases from J, the junction contained 14 bases not matched to a gene.

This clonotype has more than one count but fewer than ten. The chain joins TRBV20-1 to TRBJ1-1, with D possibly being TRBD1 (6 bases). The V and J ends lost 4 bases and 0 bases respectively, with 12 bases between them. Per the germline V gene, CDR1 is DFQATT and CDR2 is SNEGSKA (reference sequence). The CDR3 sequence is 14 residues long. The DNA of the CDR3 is TGCAGTGCTACTAGGGGGTCTGTGAACACTGAAGCTTTCTTT. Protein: CSATRGSVNTEAFF.

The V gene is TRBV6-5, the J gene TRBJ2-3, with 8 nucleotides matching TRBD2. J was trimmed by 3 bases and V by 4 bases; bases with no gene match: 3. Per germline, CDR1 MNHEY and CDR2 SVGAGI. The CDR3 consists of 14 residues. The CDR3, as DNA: TGTGCCAGCAGTTCCCCTAGCGGGACAGATACGCAGTATTTT. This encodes CASSSPSGTDTQYF.

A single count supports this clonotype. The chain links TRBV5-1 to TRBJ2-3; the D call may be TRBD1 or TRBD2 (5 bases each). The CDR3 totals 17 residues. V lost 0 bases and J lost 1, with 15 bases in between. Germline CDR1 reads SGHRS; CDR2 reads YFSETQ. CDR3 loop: CASSLVLWSGRTDTQYF. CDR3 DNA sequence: TGCGCCAGCAGCTTGGTTCTGTGGTCGGGACGCACAGATACGCAGTATTTT.

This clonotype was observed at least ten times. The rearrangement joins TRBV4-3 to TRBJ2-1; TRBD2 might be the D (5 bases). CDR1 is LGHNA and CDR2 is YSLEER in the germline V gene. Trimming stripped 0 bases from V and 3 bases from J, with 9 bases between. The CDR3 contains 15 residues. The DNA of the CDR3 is TGCGCCAGCAGCCAAGAGCCGGGATTCTACAATGAGCAGTTCTTC. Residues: CASSQEPGFYNEQFF.

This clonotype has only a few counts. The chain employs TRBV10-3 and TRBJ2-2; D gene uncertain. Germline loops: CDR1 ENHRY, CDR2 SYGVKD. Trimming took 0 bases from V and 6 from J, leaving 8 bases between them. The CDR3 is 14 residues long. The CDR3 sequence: CAISESTRPGELFF. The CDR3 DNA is TGTGCCATCAGTGAGTCGACTCGACCCGGGGAGCTGTTTTTT.

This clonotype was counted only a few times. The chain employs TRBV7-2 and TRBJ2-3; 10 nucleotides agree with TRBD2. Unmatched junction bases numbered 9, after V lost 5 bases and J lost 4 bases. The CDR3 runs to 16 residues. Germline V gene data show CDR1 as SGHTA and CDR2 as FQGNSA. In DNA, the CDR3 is TGTGCCAGCAGCCTGGGGATTAGCGGGGGGCCAGATACGCAGTATTTT. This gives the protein CASSLGISGGPDTQYF.

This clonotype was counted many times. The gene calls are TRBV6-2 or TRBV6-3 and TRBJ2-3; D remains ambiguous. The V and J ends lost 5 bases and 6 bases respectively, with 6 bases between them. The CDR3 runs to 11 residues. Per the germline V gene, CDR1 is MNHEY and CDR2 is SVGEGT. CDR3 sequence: CASSPGDTQYF. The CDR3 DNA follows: TGTGCCAGCAGTCCCGGGGATACGCAGTATTTT.

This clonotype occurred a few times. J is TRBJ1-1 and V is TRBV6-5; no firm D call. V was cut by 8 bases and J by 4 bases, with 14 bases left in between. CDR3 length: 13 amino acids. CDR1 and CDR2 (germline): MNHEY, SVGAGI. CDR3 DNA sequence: TGTGCCAGCTCCCCGGGGTCGACCACTGAAGCTTTCTTT. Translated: CASSPGSTTEAFF.

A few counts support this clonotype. This chain's CDR3 is CSARLAGNTDTQYF. The DNA for the CDR3 is TGCAGTGCTAGGCTAGCGGGGAACACAGATACGCAGTATTTT. The rearrangement joins TRBV20-1 to TRBJ2-3; TRBD2 aligns across 9 bases. The CDR3 has 14 amino acids. Germline CDR1 is DFQATT and CDR2 is SNEGSKA (reference sequence). With 3 bases clipped from V and 2 bases from J, the junction kept 3 bases outside the gene matches.

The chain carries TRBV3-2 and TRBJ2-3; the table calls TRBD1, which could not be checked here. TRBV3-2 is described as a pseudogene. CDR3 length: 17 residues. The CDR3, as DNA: TGTGCCAGCAGCCAAGCTCCTACCCGGGGGTCCTCAGATACGCAGTATTTT. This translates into CASSQAPTRGSSDTQYF.

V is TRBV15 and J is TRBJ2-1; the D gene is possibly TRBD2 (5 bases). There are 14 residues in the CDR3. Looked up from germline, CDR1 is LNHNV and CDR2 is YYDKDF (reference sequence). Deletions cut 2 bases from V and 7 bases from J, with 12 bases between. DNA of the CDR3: TGTGCCACCAGCAGAAGCCTAGCTATAAATGAGCAGTTCTTC. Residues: CATSRSLAINEQFF.

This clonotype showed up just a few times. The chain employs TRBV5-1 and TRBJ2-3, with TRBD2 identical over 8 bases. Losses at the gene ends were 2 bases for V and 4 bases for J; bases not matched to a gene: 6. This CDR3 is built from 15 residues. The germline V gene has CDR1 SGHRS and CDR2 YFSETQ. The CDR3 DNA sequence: TGCGCCAGCAGCTTACCGCGGGAGGCGGCAGATACGCAGTATTTT. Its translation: CASSLPREAADTQYF.

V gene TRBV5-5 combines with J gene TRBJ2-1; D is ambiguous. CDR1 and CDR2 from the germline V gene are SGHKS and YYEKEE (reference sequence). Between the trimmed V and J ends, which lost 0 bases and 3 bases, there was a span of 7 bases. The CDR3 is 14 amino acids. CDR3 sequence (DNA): TGTGCCAGCAGCTTGGTAGGGATCTACAATGAGCAGTTCTTC. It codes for CASSLVGIYNEQFF.

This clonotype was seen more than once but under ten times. DNA for the CDR3: TGTGCCAGCCGCTCGTGGAGCGGGGGCACTGAAGCTTTCTTT. It encodes CASRSWSGGTEAFF. The rearrangement joins TRBV7-9 to TRBJ1-1, with TRBD1 as a possible D gene (5 bases). CDR1 is SEHNR and CDR2 is FQNEAQ in the germline V gene (reference sequence). V was pared by 8 bases and J by 4 bases, with 17 bases between. CDR3 length: 14 residues.

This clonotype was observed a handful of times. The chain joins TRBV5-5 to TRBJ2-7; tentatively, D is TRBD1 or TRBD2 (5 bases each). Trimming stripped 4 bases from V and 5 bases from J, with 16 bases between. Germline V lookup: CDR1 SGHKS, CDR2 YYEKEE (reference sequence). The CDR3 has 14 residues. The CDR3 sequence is CASSEGGGSHEQYF. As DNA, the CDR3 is TGTGCCAGCAGCGAGGGTGGGGGTTCCCACGAGCAGTACTTC.

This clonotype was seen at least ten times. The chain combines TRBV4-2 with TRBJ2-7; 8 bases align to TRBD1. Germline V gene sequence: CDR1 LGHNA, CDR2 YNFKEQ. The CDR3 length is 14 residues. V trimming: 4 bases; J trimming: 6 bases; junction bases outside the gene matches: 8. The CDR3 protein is CASSPTTDRGEQYF. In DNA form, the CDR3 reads TGTGCCAGCAGCCCCACCACCGACAGGGGCGAGCAGTACTTC.